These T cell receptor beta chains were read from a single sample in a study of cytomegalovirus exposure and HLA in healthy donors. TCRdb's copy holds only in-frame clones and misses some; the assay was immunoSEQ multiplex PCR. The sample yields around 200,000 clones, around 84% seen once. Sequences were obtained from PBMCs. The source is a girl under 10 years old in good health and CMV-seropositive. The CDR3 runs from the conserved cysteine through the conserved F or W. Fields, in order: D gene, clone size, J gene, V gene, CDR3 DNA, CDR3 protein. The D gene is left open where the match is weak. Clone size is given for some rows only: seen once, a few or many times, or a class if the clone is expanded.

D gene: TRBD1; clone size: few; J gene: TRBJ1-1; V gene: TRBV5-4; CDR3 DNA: TGTGCCAGCAGCCCACGGAACAGGGGGCTTCTGATGAACACTGAAGCTTTCTTT; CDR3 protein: CASSPRNRGLLMNTEAFF
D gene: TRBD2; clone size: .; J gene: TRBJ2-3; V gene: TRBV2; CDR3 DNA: TGTGCCAGCAGCCCAAACCCTCTAGCGGGAGGTTTGTGGGGACACACAGATACGCAGTATTTT; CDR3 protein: CASSPNPLAGGLWGHTDTQYF
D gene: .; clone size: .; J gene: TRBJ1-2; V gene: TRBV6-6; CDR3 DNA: TGTGCCAGCAGTTATCGGCAGGAAGACGGCTACACCTTC; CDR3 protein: CASSYRQEDGYTF
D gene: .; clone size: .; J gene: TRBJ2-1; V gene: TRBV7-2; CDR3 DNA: TGTGCCAGCAGAGCAGGGCCGGGCAATGAGCAGTTCTTC; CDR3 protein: CASRAGPGNEQFF
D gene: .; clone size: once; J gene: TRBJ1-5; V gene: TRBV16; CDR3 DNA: TGTGCCAGCAGCCAATCCCACAGCTTGAGCAATCAGCCCCAGCATTTT; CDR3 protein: CASSQSHSLSNQPQHF
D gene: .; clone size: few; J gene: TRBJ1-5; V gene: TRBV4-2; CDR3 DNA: TGTGCCAGCAGCCAAGGCCGCGTGGGGGCGGATCAGCCCCAGCATTTT; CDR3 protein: CASSQGRVGADQPQHF
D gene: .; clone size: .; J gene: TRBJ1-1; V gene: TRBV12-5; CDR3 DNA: TGTGCTAGTGGTTTGGCACCCAGGGGACCTGAAGCTTTCTTT; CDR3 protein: CASGLAPRGPEAFF
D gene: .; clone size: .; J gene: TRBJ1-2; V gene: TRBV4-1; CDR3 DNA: TGCGCCAGCAGCCAAGAAGGGGGAGACCTGGTTAGTAGCTACACCTTC; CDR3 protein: CASSQEGGDLVSSYTF
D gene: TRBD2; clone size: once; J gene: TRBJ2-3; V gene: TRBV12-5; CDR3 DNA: TGTGCTAGTGGTTTGCCTTCGACTAGCGGCACAGATACGCAGTATTTT; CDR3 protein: CASGLPSTSGTDTQYF
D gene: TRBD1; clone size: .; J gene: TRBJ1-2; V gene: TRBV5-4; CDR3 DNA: TGTGCCAGCAGCTCACAGGGGGCACGGGGCTACACCTTC; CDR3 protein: CASSSQGARGYTF
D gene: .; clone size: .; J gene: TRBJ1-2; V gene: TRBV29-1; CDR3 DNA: TGCAGCGTTGAAGCTGAGACAGCTAACTATGGCTACACCTTC; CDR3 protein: CSVEAETANYGYTF
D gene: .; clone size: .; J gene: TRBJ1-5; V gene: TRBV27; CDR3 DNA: TGTGCCAGCCGAGACAGAGGTAGCAATCAGCCCCAGCATTTT; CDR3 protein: CASRDRGSNQPQHF
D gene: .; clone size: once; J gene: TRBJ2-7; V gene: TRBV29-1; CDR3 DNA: TGCAGCGTTGAAGGGCCGGGAAGGGAGCAGTACTTC; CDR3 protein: CSVEGPGREQYF
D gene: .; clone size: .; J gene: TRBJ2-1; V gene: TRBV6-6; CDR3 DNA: TGTGCCGCCGTCCGCAGTATTACCAGGGAGGATGAGCAGTTCTTC; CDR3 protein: CAAVRSITREDEQFF
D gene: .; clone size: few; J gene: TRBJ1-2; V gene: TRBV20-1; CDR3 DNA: TGCAGTGCTAGTTCCGGGGTTGGCTACACCTTC; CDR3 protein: CSASSGVGYTF
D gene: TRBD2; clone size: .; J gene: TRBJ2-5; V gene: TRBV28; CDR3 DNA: TGTGCCAGCAGTTATCCGGGACTAGCGGGATCGGTGTCTGGCGAAGAGACCCAGTACTTC; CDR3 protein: CASSYPGLAGSVSGEETQYF
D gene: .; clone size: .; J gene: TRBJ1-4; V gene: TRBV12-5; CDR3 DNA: TGTGCTAGTGGCCCTGGCCCGGGACATTCTAATGAAAAACTGTTTTTT; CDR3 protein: CASGPGPGHSNEKLFF
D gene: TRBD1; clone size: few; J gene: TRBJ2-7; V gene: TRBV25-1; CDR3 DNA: TGTGCCAGCTTAGGGACAGGGGGTTCCCTTAACGAGCAGTACTTC; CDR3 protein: CASLGTGGSLNEQYF
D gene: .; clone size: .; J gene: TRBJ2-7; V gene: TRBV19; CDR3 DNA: TGTGCCAGTCGACTACAGGGTTCGAACGAGCAGTACTTC; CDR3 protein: CASRLQGSNEQYF
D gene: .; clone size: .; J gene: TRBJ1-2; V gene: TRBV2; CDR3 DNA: TGTGCCAGCAGGAGGGAACAGGGTTCTCATTATGGCTACACCTTC; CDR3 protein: CASRREQGSHYGYTF
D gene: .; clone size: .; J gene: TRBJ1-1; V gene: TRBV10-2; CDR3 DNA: TGCGCCAGCAGCATACAGGGTTCGGACACTGAAGCTTTCTTT; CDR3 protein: CASSIQGSDTEAFF
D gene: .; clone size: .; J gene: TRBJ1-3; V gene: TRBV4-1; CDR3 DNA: TGCGCCAGCAGCCAAGGGGTCCGGGCTGGGAGTGGAAACACCATATATTTT; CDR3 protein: CASSQGVRAGSGNTIYF
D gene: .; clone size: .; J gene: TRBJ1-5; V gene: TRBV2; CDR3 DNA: TGTGCCAGCACCCCAGGGGTAGGTCAGCCCCAGCATTTT; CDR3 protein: CASTPGVGQPQHF
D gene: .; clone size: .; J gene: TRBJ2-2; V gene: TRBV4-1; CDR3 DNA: TGCGCCAGCAGCCGTCGAAGTACAGTCGCCGGGGAGCTGTTTTTT; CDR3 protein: CASSRRSTVAGELFF
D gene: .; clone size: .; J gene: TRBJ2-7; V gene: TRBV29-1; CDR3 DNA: TGCAGCGTTGAGAACTCAAACTACGAGCAGTACTTC; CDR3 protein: CSVENSNYEQYF
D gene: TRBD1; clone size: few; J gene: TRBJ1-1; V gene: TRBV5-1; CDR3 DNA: TGCGCCAGCAGCTTTCAGGGGGCTTCGGGCACTGAAGCTTTCTTT; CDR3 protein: CASSFQGASGTEAFF
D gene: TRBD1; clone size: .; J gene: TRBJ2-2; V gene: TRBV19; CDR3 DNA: TGTGCCAGTAGTACAAAAGGGACAGGGGGGGCCGGGGAGCTGTTTTTT; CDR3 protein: CASSTKGTGGAGELFF
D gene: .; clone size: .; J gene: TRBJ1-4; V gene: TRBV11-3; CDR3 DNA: TGTGCCAGCAGCTCACGCCGCGGGAGTGAAAAACTGTTTTTT; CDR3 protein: CASSSRRGSEKLFF
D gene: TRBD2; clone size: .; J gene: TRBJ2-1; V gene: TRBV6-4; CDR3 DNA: TGTGCCAGCAGTGAGGTAGCGGGATTCCCCAGCTCCTACAATGAGCAGTTCTTC; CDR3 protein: CASSEVAGFPSSYNEQFF
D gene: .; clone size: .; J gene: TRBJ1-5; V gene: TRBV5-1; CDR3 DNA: TGCGCCAGCAGCTTGGGGACAGATTATAGCAATCAGCCCCAGCATTTT; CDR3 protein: CASSLGTDYSNQPQHF
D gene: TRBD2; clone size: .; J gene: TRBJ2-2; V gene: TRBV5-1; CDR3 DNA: TGCGCCAGCAGCACCCTAGCGGCCGGAGGTACCGGGGAGCTGTTTTTT; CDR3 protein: CASSTLAAGGTGELFF